The T cell receptor (beta chain) under discussion was sequenced for a study of beta chain features in type 1 diabetes (dated by TCRdb to 2017 to 2018). Background for the entire study: Mean age, gender distribution, total cell number and subset yield did not differ between patients and healthy donors. A total of roughly 99 million sorted cells were examined across all samples, and the number of cells per subset was strongly correlated with RNA yield. The study compared the TCRB repertoires of sorted circulating CD4+ T cell subsets in recently diagnosed type 1 diabetes patients with those in matched healthy donors. Regulatory and stem cell-like memory subsets were obtained from only 8 patients and about eight healthy donors, while naive and central memory subsets were obtained from all 28 donors.

The entire amount of isolated RNA was reverse transcribed using the High Capacity cDNA Reverse Transcription Kit, so the sequenced TCRB transcripts were expressed ones. Naive, central memory and regulatory T cell samples underwent deep immunoSEQ sequencing, averaging approximately 3.5 million total reads per sample. After sorted cells were lysed in RLT buffer, RNA was extracted with DNase-treated RNeasy Micro or Mini kits, with the choice depending on cell number. Each cell subset was processed on its own to prevent cross-contamination, while patient and healthy donor samples were processed together. The immunoSEQ multiplex PCR was used to amplify TCRB sequences from cDNA, yielding 87-bp fragments that span the CDR3 region. Sequencing of the amplicons was performed on the Illumina HiSeq platform. From the authors' description of their analysis: Synthetic template baselines were used to correct PCR bias computationally, reads within Hamming distance 2 were collapsed together, and singletons that could not be merged were discarded. Reads were aligned against IMGT so that V, D and J genes, CDR3 length and insertions or deletions at six rearrangement sites could be assigned. Within each subset, clonotype counts were normalized to sorted cell number, after which true diversity and Gini coefficients were computed with the tcR R package. Repertoire sharing was quantified using the overlap coefficient calculated on TCRB nucleotide sequences. Held by TCRdb, this immuneACCESS table contains in-frame sequences only and omits some clones. Under half of the omission traces to an unresolved V gene where checked; the cause of the rest is unknown. The DNA gave D and trimming, while V, J and clone size come from that table. The sample has roughly 290,000 clones on record, 8% of them singletons. The biggest ten clones account for approximately 0.93% of the sample.

The germline V gene specifies SGHTA as CDR1 and FQGNSA as CDR2. The CDR3 covers 14 residues, taking in both the cysteine and the phenylalanine. The CDR3 DNA has 42 bases and is translated from base 1. V gives up 4 bases and J gives up 2 bases, and the segment between their germline ends measures 10 bases. Beyond this particular receptor, the publication reports: Fewer insertions and more nucleotide deletions at VDJ recombination sites were observed in patients with type 1 diabetes, implying thymic rearrangement abnormalities. Only small numbers of individuals were included in the HLA sub-analyses, which left unresolved whether HLA type had any influence on TCRB rearrangement. Sequencing cDNA rather than genomic DNA could over-represent highly expressing activated cells, although activation and CD3 levels did not differ between groups. Shorter templates might be favored by PCR, yet because patient and control samples were amplified and corrected together, any such skew would affect both groups equally. Naive, central memory and regulatory TCRB repertoires appeared to be more similar among patients than among healthy donors. A moderate but significant shortening of TCRB CDR3 length was observed in type 1 diabetes patients in all four CD4+ subsets.

Each donor gave one peripheral blood draw, roughly 120 mL on average, collected into heparinised tubes. A BD FACSAria II was used to sort naive, central memory, regulatory and stem cell-like memory CD4+ T cells with a panel that included CD45RO, CCR7, CD25, CD127, CD95 and CD27. A purity above 95% was achieved for all sorted populations. PBMCs were isolated right away by Lymphoprep density gradient centrifugation and were stained directly, without culture. Samples were stained and sorted in pairs, with one healthy donor and one patient per experiment, so that batch effects were minimized. Comments on this clone: Its antigen is not yet known. No much larger clone is present one base from it, and per-base qualities are unavailable.

Sequenced sample: central memory CD4+ T cells from blood. The TCR was taken from a woman aged 18-29 years in good health. The chain is assembled from TRBV7-2 and TRBJ2-3; the D gene is perhaps TRBD1, on 6 matching bases. CDR3 sequence: CASSSDRVTDTQYF. The nucleotide sequence is given as TGTGCCAGCAGCTCGGACAGAGTCACAGATACGCAGTATTTT. Full variable domain (CDR3 extended with the reference TRBV7-2 and TRBJ2-3 proteins): GAGVSQSPSNKVTEKGKDVELRCDPISGHTALYWYRQSLGQGLEFLIYFQGNSAPDKSGLPSDRFSAERTGGSVSTLTIQRTQQEDSAVYLCASSSDRVTDTQYFGPGTRLTVL.